Listed below are T cell receptor beta chains from one sample, sequenced in a study of T cell repertoires in cytomegalovirus infection. From the reads, TCRdb called clonotypes with MiXCR, one entry per CDR3 protein. The sample holds just under 500,000 distinct CDR3 sequences, 25% to 35% seen once. No antigen is known for these receptors. Sequenced here: cultured PBMCs, sampled from culture after CMV antigen stimulation. The receptors stem from a human donor in good health (CMV status not recorded). Some clones in this sample may be carry-over from other donors' samples. The CDR3 runs from the conserved cysteine through the conserved F or W. D genes are given only for firm matches. The size of a clone is reported for some rows only, either as once, few or many, or as a class for expanded clones.

D: TRBD1
J: TRBJ2-3
V: TRBV7-3
size: few
DNA: TGTGCCAGCAGCTTAAGGGACAGTTCTTTCACAGATACGCAGTATTTT
CDR3: CASSLRDSSFTDTQYF

D: .
J: TRBJ2-5
V: TRBV20-1
size: few
DNA: TGCAGCGCGCCGGGATCAGGAGACGAGACCCAGTACTTC
CDR3: CSAPGSGDETQYF

D: .
J: TRBJ1-3
V: TRBV6-2/TRBV6-3
size: few
DNA: TGTGCCAGCAGTTACGGGGAAGTCCTCTCTGGAAACACCATATATTTT
CDR3: CASSYGEVLSGNTIYF

D: .
J: TRBJ2-5
V: TRBV7-3
size: .
DNA: TGTGCCAGCAGCCCCGGCCCGCGGCCTCAAGAGACCCAGTACTTC
CDR3: CASSPGPRPQETQYF

D: .
J: TRBJ2-1
V: TRBV24-1
size: .
DNA: TGTGCCACCAGTGATTTGGGGGGCGGCTGGCGGGATGAGCAGTTCTTC
CDR3: CATSDLGGGWRDEQFF

D: .
J: TRBJ1-2
V: TRBV5-1
size: .
DNA: TGCGCCAGCAGGGTCGGCGGCAGAGGAACCTTCGAGGGCTACACCTTC
CDR3: CASRVGGRGTFEGYTF

D: .
J: TRBJ2-1
V: TRBV7-8
size: many
DNA: TGTGCCAGCAGCTTAGCGGGGATGGGAGGTCTCTACAATGAGCAGTTCTTC
CDR3: CASSLAGMGGLYNEQFF

D: .
J: TRBJ1-3
V: TRBV7-2
size: many
DNA: TGTGCCAGCAGCTTCGACAGGGGAAACACCATATATTTT
CDR3: CASSFDRGNTIYF

D: .
J: TRBJ2-3
V: TRBV5-1
size: .
DNA: TGCGCCAGCAGCCTCATAGGAAGGAAAGATACGCAGTATTTT
CDR3: CASSLIGRKDTQYF

D: .
J: TRBJ1-2
V: TRBV11-1
size: few
DNA: TGTGCCAGCAGCTTAGGTGGGATCTCTAACTATGGCTACACCTTC
CDR3: CASSLGGISNYGYTF